This TCR beta chain was sequenced for a study of patients and donors after allogeneic stem cell transplantation (dated by TCRdb to about 2020). Library preparation used RT-PCR. Sequencing instrument: NextSeq 550. TCRdb reprocessing: public reads trimmed at Q25 with fastp, clones called with MiXCR, in-frame beta chains kept. Every CDR3 protein is listed once, alongside the most common genes and DNA of its rows. Within this sample are tens of thousands of distinct CDR3 sequences, with roughly a third of them counted one time only. Just over 75% of the sample comes from the top ten. Per the germline V gene (reference sequence), DFQATT is the CDR1 and SNEGSKA is the CDR2. The CDR3 contains 14 residues, cysteine and phenylalanine counted. Only the CDR3 region is kept as DNA, spanning 42 bases read in frame from base 1. Germline trimming: 0 bases from V, 4 bases from J; junction bases outside gene matches: 2.

In this sample, this clonotype turned up a few times. What antigen it recognizes has not been identified. The input lacks base qualities; no much larger clone sits a single base away. The rearranged segments are TRBV20-1 and TRBJ1-1, and 10 bases in between align with TRBD1. Source material: blood, either unsorted or a sorted T cell fraction (not recorded which). This receptor was identified in a human donor who was either an allogeneic HSCT recipient or a stem cell or donor lymphocyte infusion donor (not recorded which). It is not recorded whose cells these are; they may come from a transplant donor. The CDR3 reads CSARDRDRGTEAFF. The bases read TGCAGTGCTAGAGATCGGGACAGGGGCACTGAAGCTTTCTTT.